This is a list of T cell receptor beta chains from one sample in a study of cytomegalovirus exposure and HLA in healthy donors. Libraries were prepared by immunoSEQ multiplex PCR; TCRdb keeps only in-frame clonotypes and omits some of them. Among around 180,000 clones, about 90% were seen once, and the ten largest hold about 0.21%. Specimen: PBMCs. The receptors originated from a girl under two years old in good health and CMV-seronegative. Each CDR3 is given with its conserved first and last residue. The D gene is left open where the match is weak. Clone size, where shown, is once, few, many, or a class for clones that have expanded.

clone size: NA
J gene: TRBJ2-2
V gene: TRBV29-1
D gene: NA
CDR3 DNA: TGCAGCGGGCAAGGGGTATTGAGCACCGGGGAGCTGTTTTTT
CDR3 protein: CSGQGVLSTGELFF

clone size: NA
J gene: TRBJ1-1
V gene: TRBV7-9
D gene: TRBD1
CDR3 DNA: TGTGCCAGCAGCTCCGACAGGGGCGAAGCTTTCTTT
CDR3 protein: CASSSDRGEAFF

clone size: NA
J gene: TRBJ2-1
V gene: TRBV7-2
D gene: NA
CDR3 DNA: TGTGCCAGCAGCTTAACCGGGAGTACCTACAATGAGCAGTTCTTC
CDR3 protein: CASSLTGSTYNEQFF

clone size: NA
J gene: TRBJ2-3
V gene: TRBV19
D gene: TRBD1
CDR3 DNA: TGTGCCAGTAGGGGACAGGGTACAGATACGCAGTATTTT
CDR3 protein: CASRGQGTDTQYF

clone size: once
J gene: TRBJ2-5
V gene: TRBV19
D gene: TRBD2
CDR3 DNA: TGTGCCAGTAGTACCAGGGGGACTAGCCCGCCCCAAGAGACCCAGTACTTC
CDR3 protein: CASSTRGTSPPQETQYF

clone size: NA
J gene: TRBJ1-3
V gene: TRBV5-6
D gene: NA
CDR3 DNA: TGTGCCAGCAGCTTGGACCGGGGAGCGGGAAACACCATATATTTT
CDR3 protein: CASSLDRGAGNTIYF

clone size: NA
J gene: TRBJ1-2
V gene: TRBV6-1
D gene: TRBD1
CDR3 DNA: TGTGCCAGCCAAAGTGGACAGGGGGCTGACTATGGCTACACCTTC
CDR3 protein: CASQSGQGADYGYTF

clone size: once
J gene: TRBJ2-1
V gene: TRBV10-2
D gene: TRBD2
CDR3 DNA: TGCGCCAGCAGTGAGCCGACTAGCGGGGGGTTGGAAGGGCAGTTCTTC
CDR3 protein: CASSEPTSGGLEGQFF

clone size: NA
J gene: TRBJ1-5
V gene: TRBV11-2
D gene: NA
CDR3 DNA: TGTGCCAGCAGCTTAGCTTCCGGGAATGGTCAGCCCCAGCATTTT
CDR3 protein: CASSLASGNGQPQHF

clone size: NA
J gene: TRBJ2-7
V gene: TRBV18
D gene: TRBD1
CDR3 DNA: TGTGCCAGCTCACGAGACAGGGTAGAGCAGTACTTC
CDR3 protein: CASSRDRVEQYF

clone size: once
J gene: TRBJ1-5
V gene: TRBV5-4
D gene: TRBD1
CDR3 DNA: TGTGCCAGCAGCTTGGGAGGACAGGGGGCGGTGGATCAGCCCCAGCATTTT
CDR3 protein: CASSLGGQGAVDQPQHF

clone size: NA
J gene: TRBJ2-7
V gene: TRBV5-8
D gene: NA
CDR3 DNA: TGTGCCAGCACCAGGGTATTCTACGAGCAGTACTTC
CDR3 protein: CASTRVFYEQYF